This T cell receptor (beta chain) was observed in a study of vaccination effects on CD4 cells after COVID-19. Overall study context: Samples gathered post-vaccine arrived a median of 72 days past the second dose. Findings of the study overall: Pronounced clonal contraction occurred in clones induced by infection and by vaccine late after vaccination.

Germline CDR1 and CDR2: SGHDN and FVKESK. Trimming took off 0 bases at V and 4 bases at J, with 10 bases between the two ends. The CDR3 consists of 15 residues. Clones were sequenced by immunoSEQ multiplex PCR, and TCRdb holds only the in-frame ones, with some missing. This sample has some 30,000 clones, with roughly 81% found just once. To note about this clone: Its antigen is undetermined.

Antigen-specific CD4+ T cells expanded by the ViraFEST assay with viral peptide pools were then sequenced. It was after approximately 11 days of culture that CD4+ T cells were isolated. All participants had two doses of either the BNT162b2 or mRNA-1273 vaccine. The chain is built from TRBV14 and TRBJ1-5; no clear D. The source material was CD4+ T cells from PBMCs cultured with HCoV-229E spike peptides, sampled after COVID-19 vaccination. This receptor was obtained from a human donor who received a COVID-19 vaccine. CDR3 sequence (DNA): TGTGCCAGCAGCCAAGATGGGCCGGATAATCAGCCCCAGCATTTT. Amino acid sequence: CASSQDGPDNQPQHF. The entire variable domain, with the rest obtained from reference TRBV14 and TRBJ1-5, is as follows: EAGVTQFPSHSVIEKGQTVTLRCDPISGHDNLYWYRRVMGKEIKFLLHFVKESKQDESGMPNNRFLAERTGGTYSTLKVQPAELEDSGVYFCASSQDGPDNQPQHFGDGTRLSIL.